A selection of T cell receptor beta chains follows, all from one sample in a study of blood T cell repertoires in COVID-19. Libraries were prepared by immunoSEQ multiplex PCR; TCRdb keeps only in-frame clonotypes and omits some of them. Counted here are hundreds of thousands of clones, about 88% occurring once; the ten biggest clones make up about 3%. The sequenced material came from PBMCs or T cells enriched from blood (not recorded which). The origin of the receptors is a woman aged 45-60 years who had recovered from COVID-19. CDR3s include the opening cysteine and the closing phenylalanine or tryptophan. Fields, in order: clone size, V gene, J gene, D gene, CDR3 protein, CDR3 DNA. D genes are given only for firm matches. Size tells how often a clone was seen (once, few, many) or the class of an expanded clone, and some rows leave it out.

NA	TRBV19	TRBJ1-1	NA	CASLGRSESPPEAFF	TGTGCCAGCCTTGGGAGGTCAGAATCCCCCCCTGAAGCTTTCTTT
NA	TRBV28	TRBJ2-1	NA	CASSLIGSYHEQFF	TGTGCCAGCAGTTTGATCGGTAGCTATCATGAGCAGTTCTTC
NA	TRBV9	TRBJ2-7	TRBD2	CASSVLAEPYEQYF	TGTGCCAGCAGCGTACTAGCGGAGCCCTACGAGCAGTACTTC
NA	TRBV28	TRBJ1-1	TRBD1	CASSPGGQNFMNTEAFF	TGTGCCAGCTCTCCAGGGGGTCAGAATTTTATGAACACTGAAGCTTTCTTT
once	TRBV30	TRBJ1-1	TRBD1	CAYRTGENTEAFF	TGTGCCTATCGGACAGGAGAGAACACTGAAGCTTTCTTT
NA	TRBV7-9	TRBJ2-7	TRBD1	CASRQTGTGVYEQYF	TGTGCCAGCAGACAAACCGGGACAGGGGTCTACGAGCAGTACTTC
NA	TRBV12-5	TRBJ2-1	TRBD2	CASGLVRGGEQFF	TGTGCTAGTGGTTTGGTACGGGGGGGTGAGCAGTTCTTC
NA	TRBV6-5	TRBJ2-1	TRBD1	CASSQSRGQGEQFF	TGTGCCAGCAGTCAAAGTAGGGGGCAAGGTGAGCAGTTCTTC
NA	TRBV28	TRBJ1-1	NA	CASSSGDFEAFF	TGTGCCAGCAGTTCGGGTGATTTTGAAGCTTTCTTT
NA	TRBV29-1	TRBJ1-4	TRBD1	CSAIRDRGSEKLFF	TGCAGCGCGATCCGGGACAGGGGGAGTGAAAAACTGTTTTTT
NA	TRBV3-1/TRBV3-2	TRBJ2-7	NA	CASSQVGSRAYEQYF	TGTGCCAGCAGCCAAGTGGGTAGCAGGGCCTACGAGCAGTACTTC